This TCR beta chain was found in a study of blood T cell repertoires in COVID-19. Study overall: Sample material is recorded as cDNA or gDNA derived from T cells, B-cell-depleted T cells, or PBMCs.

On this clone: This sample includes further DNA sequences coding for the same CDR3.

Germline CDR1 LNHDA, CDR2 SQIVND (reference sequence). The CDR3 totals 14 residues. Trimming pared 1 base from V and 2 bases from J, leaving 8 bases between. As handled by the study authors: Amplification of reference gene primers provided the estimated nucleated cell counts. Generated by immunoSEQ multiplex PCR, the TCRdb table keeps only in-frame clones and is missing some. V, J and clone size were drawn from that table, and D and trimming were deduced from the DNA. This repertoire shows 250,000 to 300,000 clones, about 86% found once; its top ten account for about 12%. The source of this sequence is a woman in her twenties or thirties with COVID-19, enrolled during active disease. V usage is TRBV19 and J usage is TRBJ1-2, with a possible D match to TRBD1 (5 bases). The sequencing sample was made of peripheral blood. In DNA form, the CDR3 reads TGTGCCAGTAGTATAGCGGCAGGGAACTATGGCTACACCTTC. Protein sequence: CASSIAAGNYGYTF.